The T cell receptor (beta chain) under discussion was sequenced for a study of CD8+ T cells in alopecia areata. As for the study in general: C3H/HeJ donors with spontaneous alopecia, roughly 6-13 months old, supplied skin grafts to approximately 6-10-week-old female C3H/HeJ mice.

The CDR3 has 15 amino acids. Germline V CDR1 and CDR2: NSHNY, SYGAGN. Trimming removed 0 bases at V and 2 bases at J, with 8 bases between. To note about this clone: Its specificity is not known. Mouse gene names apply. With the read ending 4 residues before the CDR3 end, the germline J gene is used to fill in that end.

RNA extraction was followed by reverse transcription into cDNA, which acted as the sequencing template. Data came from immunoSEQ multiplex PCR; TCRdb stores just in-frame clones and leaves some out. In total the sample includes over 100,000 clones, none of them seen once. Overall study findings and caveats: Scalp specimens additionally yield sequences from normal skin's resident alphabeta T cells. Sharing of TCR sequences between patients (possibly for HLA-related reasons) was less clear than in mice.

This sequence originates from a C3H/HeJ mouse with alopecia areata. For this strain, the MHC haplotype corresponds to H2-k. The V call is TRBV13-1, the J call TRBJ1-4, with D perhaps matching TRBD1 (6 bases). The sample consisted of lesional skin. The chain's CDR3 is CASSDEGGSNERLFF. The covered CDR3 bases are TGTGCCAGCAGTGATGAGGGGGGCTCCAACGAA.